The rows below give T cell receptor beta chains drawn from one sample of a study of T cells in Graves' hyperthyroidism and ophthalmopathy. Using its own MiXCR run on the multiplex PCR reads, TCRdb lists one record per CDR3 protein. The data contain about 720,000 distinct CDR3 sequences, 15% to 20% of them seen just once; the ten biggest clones take up roughly a sixth. Sequences were obtained from blood. These receptors originate from a woman in her forties or fifties with Graves' hyperthyroidism that later progressed to Graves' ophthalmopathy. Each CDR3 is given with its conserved first and last residue. Each record gives: clone size, D gene, CDR3 length, V gene, CDR3 protein. A D gene is named only where the DNA matches it firmly. Some rows have no size entry. The others give once, few or many, or a class for an expanded clone.

- - 13 TRBV5-4 CASSLEATDTQYF
- - 13 TRBV9 CASSFRTGDEQYF
many TRBD2 16 TRBV7-2 CASSTDSGGAHNEQFF
- TRBD1 13 TRBV29-1 CSVGTGFAQPQHF
- - 11 TRBV29-1 CSVEVRKEQFF
many - 14 TRBV5-5 CASSLASSNQPQHF
many - 15 TRBV27 CASSWGRRSDYGYTF
once - 14 TRBV10-1 CASSESLNTGELFF
- - 17 TRBV7-2 CASSPRHSVPLYSEQFF
- TRBD1 15 TRBV12-5 CASGLGTGNYNEQFF
once TRBD1 14 TRBV7-6 CASSFRTGHYEQYF
few - 15 TRBV6-1 CASSSTRRNTGELFF
- - 16 TRBV10-2 CASSDRSLAENYEQYF
- TRBD2 15 TRBV11-2 CASSLDFQPQTSGYF
many TRBD2 16 TRBV11-2 CASSLALSGGRETQYF
- - 13 TRBV5-4 CASSLDSPTEQFF
few - 14 TRBV2 CASSEDGWGTEAFF
- - 15 TRBV19 CASSYDPRGNQPQHF
few TRBD1 17 TRBV20-1 CSALKDRGPRSNTEAFF
many TRBD2 19 TRBV24-1 CATSPRGLAEPTSYNEQFF
- - 15 TRBV7-8 CASSSLVDSNTEAFF
many - 13 TRBV4-1 CASSQDPRLTQYF
many TRBD1 15 TRBV11-2 CASSIRTGSNTEAFF
few - 13 TRBV20-1 CSARDPGPDTQYF
few - 15 TRBV19 CASSILQGADQPQHF
few - 15 TRBV18 CASSPTSEGYTEAFF
- - 14 TRBV12-3/TRBV12-4 CASSLAVRGVEQFF
few - 17 TRBV29-1 CSVSVPREQLSTDTQYF
many - 14 TRBV2 CASKAPGGNQPQHF
many - 16 TRBV11-2 CASSLVSGANTDTQYF
- - 13 TRBV6-1 CASRGGASYGYTF
many - 15 TRBV2 CASILERAPPYGYTF
many - 16 TRBV4-1 CASSLDRTEGNHGYTF
many TRBD2 15 TRBV5-1 CASREAGGTYNEQFF
few - 14 TRBV20-1 CSARVVRGGNGYTF
few - 15 TRBV7-8 CASSLGGLANSPLHF
- TRBD2 16 TRBV7-8 CASNKPSAGGRETQYF
few - 16 TRBV18 CASSPQLSGGKNIQYF
many - 14 TRBV6-2/TRBV6-3 CASSDFGQANEQFF
- - 14 TRBV30 CAWSKRTANTEAFF
many - 17 TRBV18 CASSPYSTAPQRNTIYF
many - 17 TRBV3-1 CASSPKGLQRDTGELFF
few - 14 TRBV20-1 CSAAVADKRETQYF
- - 14 TRBV7-6 CASSNWERRETQYF
many - 13 TRBV3-1 CASSPFRAQPQHF
few - 13 TRBV6-1 CASSWAGPDTQYF
- - 15 TRBV5-1 CASSSTGTSSDEQFF
- - 11 TRBV6-1 CATSGSYGYTF
many - 13 TRBV12-5 CASGLASSYEQYF
- - 16 TRBV19 CASSAPARGRNEKLFF
- - 17 TRBV29-1 CSVEDFQFGGAGETQYF